A selection of T cell receptor beta chains follows, all from one sample in a study of Graves' ophthalmopathy and Graves' hyperthyroidism. TCRdb passed the multiplex PCR reads through MiXCR, listing each CDR3 protein once. The sample holds 45,000 to 60,000 distinct CDR3 sequences, 45% to 55% seen once. What was sequenced was peripheral blood. All receptors derive from an adult woman with Graves' ophthalmopathy. Both conserved end residues are trimmed from each CDR3.

V gene: TRBV19
J gene: TRBJ1-1
CDR3 protein: ASSLRGQTNTEAF

V gene: TRBV11-2
J gene: TRBJ2-7
CDR3 protein: ASSSVGSRYEQY

V gene: TRBV3-2
J gene: TRBJ2-3
CDR3 protein: ASSQEAVDRGHTDTQY

V gene: TRBV20-1
J gene: TRBJ2-7
CDR3 protein: SARDRDSWVKQY

V gene: TRBV7-3
J gene: TRBJ1-2
CDR3 protein: ASSLTGQGELYGYT

V gene: TRBV25-1
J gene: TRBJ1-2
CDR3 protein: ASSPRRGGHGYT

V gene: TRBV20-1
J gene: TRBJ1-1
CDR3 protein: SARRGGTEAF

V gene: TRBV9
J gene: TRBJ2-1
CDR3 protein: ASGGSGQF

V gene: TRBV6-1
J gene: TRBJ2-5
CDR3 protein: ASSEFRLAGPSGETQY

V gene: TRBV28
J gene: TRBJ2-5
CDR3 protein: ASSHQGLETQY

V gene: TRBV2
J gene: TRBJ2-3
CDR3 protein: ASRGGGPGGTDTQY

V gene: TRBV6-2/TRBV6-3
J gene: TRBJ2-1
CDR3 protein: ASGRSYNEQF

V gene: TRBV9
J gene: TRBJ2-1
CDR3 protein: ASTELIAGGNEQF

V gene: TRBV19
J gene: TRBJ2-5
CDR3 protein: ASSINAKGTQY

V gene: TRBV6-5
J gene: TRBJ2-1
CDR3 protein: ASKTPGLYNEQF

V gene: TRBV9
J gene: TRBJ1-2
CDR3 protein: ASSVVGGYT

V gene: TRBV2
J gene: TRBJ2-1
CDR3 protein: ASSLGTGGFNEQF

V gene: TRBV7-3
J gene: TRBJ2-3
CDR3 protein: ASSLGTSGTDTQY

V gene: TRBV5-1
J gene: TRBJ2-3
CDR3 protein: ASSLDQRDTQY

V gene: TRBV4-2
J gene: TRBJ2-2
CDR3 protein: ASSQVSTSGADGELF

V gene: TRBV20-1
J gene: TRBJ2-7
CDR3 protein: SARPNAGGTLNEQY

V gene: TRBV7-9
J gene: TRBJ2-3
CDR3 protein: ASSSVRDPGQY

V gene: TRBV2
J gene: TRBJ2-3
CDR3 protein: ASSKGLRYNEQY

V gene: TRBV20-1
J gene: TRBJ2-7
CDR3 protein: SAYGLAELYEQY

V gene: TRBV9
J gene: TRBJ2-3
CDR3 protein: ASSQRVGGSGKGTQY